Listed below are T cell receptor beta chains from one sample, sequenced in a study of blood T cell repertoires in COVID-19. Produced via immunoSEQ multiplex PCR; TCRdb's table is partial and in-frame only. The profile shows around 120,000 clones, 75% to 90% of them singletons. The sequenced material came from peripheral blood. These receptor sequences come from a woman in her 70s with acute or convalescent COVID-19. Both conserved end residues are part of each CDR3. The D gene is left open where the match is weak.

>TRBD2|TRBV9|TRBJ2-5
CASSVGLAGGGEETQYF
>TRBD1|TRBV28|TRBJ1-2
CASSFWTGKGGYTF
>TRBD1|TRBV5-5|TRBJ2-1
CASSFSLDRAYNEQFF
>-|TRBV19|TRBJ1-2
CASSMGAGDGYTF
>-|TRBV19|TRBJ2-7
CASSMSAGGREQYF
>-|TRBV28|TRBJ1-5
CASSLGRRQPQHF
>-|TRBV11-2|TRBJ2-7
CASSLAGNYYEQYF
>TRBD1|TRBV28|TRBJ1-5
CASSATGINQPQHF
>TRBD2|TRBV7-3|TRBJ2-3
CASSLLGVSGGSGITDTQYF
>-|TRBV3-1/TRBV3-2|TRBJ2-1
CASSLQALSYNEQFF